The 23 T cell receptor beta chains given below trace back to one sample, sequenced in a study of blood T cell repertoires in COVID-19. Libraries were prepared by immunoSEQ multiplex PCR; TCRdb keeps only in-frame clonotypes and omits some of them. Of some 260,000 clones in the sample, under 95% are singletons; the top ten hold less than 2.5%. Sequenced sample: PBMCs or T cells enriched from blood (not recorded which). The source of these receptors is a woman aged 18-29 years who had recovered from COVID-19.

The chain has TRBV5-1 and TRBJ1-1; weak D call: TRBD1 (6 bases). Trimming left V 4 bases short and J 6 bases short, with 16 bases between. The germline gives CDR1 SGHRS, CDR2 YFSETQ. The CDR3 contains 14 residues. The DNA of the CDR3 is TGCGCCAGCAGCCCGAGGACAGCTGCTGCTGAAGCTTTCTTT. Its protein is CASSPRTAAAEAFF. The full variable domain, its missing parts supplied by reference TRBV5-1 and TRBJ1-1, is KAGVTQTPRYLIKTRGQQVTLSCSPISGHRSVSWYQQTPGQGLQFLFEYFSETQRNKGNFPGRFSGRQFSNSRSEMNVSTLELGDSALYLCASSPRTAAAEAFFGQGTRLTVV.

J is TRBJ1-3 and V is TRBV10-3; TRBD1 agrees at 7 bases. Germline trimming cut 6 bases from V and 2 bases from J; bases unmatched to any gene: 13. The germline gives CDR1 ENHRY, CDR2 SYGVKD. The CDR3 contains 17 residues. The CDR3 DNA reads TGTGCCATCAGACCGGGAGACAGGGCAGGAACTGGAAACACCATATATTTT. This codes for CAIRPGDRAGTGNTIYF.

A single count supports this clone. V usage is TRBV18 and J usage is TRBJ1-1; TRBD1 matches 9 bases. The trim removed 3 bases at V and 5 bases at J, leaving 7 bases unmatched. Germline CDR1 is KGHSH and CDR2 is LQKENI. The CDR3 is 15 amino acids. The CDR3 DNA sequence: TGTGCCAGCTCACCGCTACAGGGGGCCGGGACTGAAGCTTTCTTT. Its protein product is CASSPLQGAGTEAFF.

This sequence joins TRBV18 and TRBJ1-5, with no clear D. This CDR3 is 14 amino acids long. The V gene's germline CDR1 is KGHSH and CDR2 LQKENI. Trimming left V 10 bases short and J 0 bases short, with 13 bases between. CDR3 sequence reads: CATGGGNSNQPQHF. CDR3 nucleotides: TGTGCCACAGGAGGCGGAAATAGCAATCAGCCCCAGCATTTT.

The chain is built from TRBV5-4 and TRBJ1-1, with 9 bases that match TRBD1. This CDR3 has 17 residues. CDR1 is SGHNT, CDR2 YYREEE, per germline (reference sequence). With 4 bases clipped from V and 0 bases from J, the junction kept 10 bases outside the gene matches. The CDR3 spells CASSGSGTGSVNTEAFF. The CDR3 nucleotides are TGTGCCAGCAGCGGATCCGGGACAGGGTCCGTGAACACTGAAGCTTTCTTT.

This sequence joins TRBV3-1 (or the pseudogene TRBV3-2) and TRBJ2-1; no clear D. Trimming removed 1 base at V and 10 bases at J, with 11 bases between. The CDR3 has 13 residues. Germline values: CDR1 LGHDT, CDR2 YNNKEL (reference sequence). The CDR3 DNA reads as TGTGCCAGCAGCCAAGCTCGATCCGGGGAGCAGTTCTTC. Its protein is CASSQARSGEQFF.

V gene TRBV5-4 combines with J gene TRBJ1-2; D is perhaps TRBD1 (5 bases). The germline V gene has CDR1 SGHNT and CDR2 YYREEE (reference sequence). Trimming cost V 4 bases and J 4 bases, with 14 bases left between them. This CDR3 is built from 14 residues. The CDR3 is CASSLTGGTYGYTF. CDR3 coding DNA: TGTGCCAGCAGCCTGACCGGGGGGACCTATGGCTACACCTTC.

V gene TRBV11-3 combines with J gene TRBJ2-1, with D maybe TRBD1 (5 bases). The V gene lost 3 bases and the J gene lost 6 bases, with 9 bases spanning the gap. The germline V gene encodes CDR1 SGHNT and CDR2 YENEEA. CDR3 length: 13 amino acids. CDR3 sequence (DNA): TGTGCCAGCAGCTTCCAGGGCGGCAATGAGCAGTTCTTC. Translation gives CASSFQGGNEQFF.

V is TRBV11-3 and J is TRBJ1-2, with 7 positions matching TRBD1. There are 14 residues in the CDR3. The V and J ends lost 0 bases and 2 bases, in that order; junction bases with no gene match: 0. Germline-derived CDR1 and CDR2 are SGHNT and YENEEA. The CDR3 DNA is TGTGCCAGCAGCTTAGAGACAGGGAACTATGGCTACACCTTC. Translated: CASSLETGNYGYTF.

This sequence joins TRBV18 and TRBJ1-2, with 7 bases matching TRBD1. The germline CDR1 and CDR2 sequences are KGHSH and LQKENI. J lost 8 bases, V lost 3 bases, and 9 bases had no gene match. The CDR3 runs 14 residues. CDR3 DNA sequence: TGTGCCAGCTCACCTGCAGACAGGGAGGAAGGCTACACCTTC. This codes for CASSPADREEGYTF.

V gene TRBV19 combines with J gene TRBJ2-5; D possibly corresponds to TRBD1 (5 bases). Trimming removed 6 bases from V and 3 bases from J, with 11 bases in between. CDR1 LNHDA and CDR2 SQIVND come from the germline V gene (reference sequence). CDR3 size: 13 residues. In DNA, the CDR3 is TGTGCCAGTAGGACAGCGTATGAAGAGACCCAGTACTTC. Encoded protein: CASRTAYEETQYF.

This clone has a single count. V is TRBV9 and J is TRBJ2-2, with 7 bases aligning to TRBD1. The CDR3 totals 16 residues. The V and J ends lost 2 bases and 4 bases, in that order; junction bases with no gene match: 8. Germline CDR1 SGDLS, CDR2 YYNGEE. CDR3: CASSVQRTGGTGELFF. The CDR3 DNA reads as TGTGCCAGCAGCGTTCAGAGGACAGGAGGCACCGGGGAGCTGTTTTTT. The full variable domain, rest sourced from reference TRBV9 and TRBJ2-2, is DSGVTQTPKHLITATGQRVTLRCSPRSGDLSVYWYQQSLDQGLQFLIQYYNGEERAKGNILERFSAQQFPDLHSELNLSSLELGDSALYFCASSVQRTGGTGELFFGEGSRLTVL.

CDR3 residues: CASSPAGVRDTEAFF. The CDR3 DNA is TGTGCCAGCAGTCCGGCGGGGGTTCGCGACACTGAAGCTTTCTTT. The chain recombines TRBV6-5 with TRBJ1-1, with D perhaps TRBD1 (5 bases). The V end lost 5 bases, the J end lost 3 bases, and 16 bases lay between the germline ends. The germline CDR1 and CDR2 sequences are MNHEY and SVGAGI. The CDR3 consists of 15 residues.

The rearrangement uses TRBV18 and TRBJ1-1; 7 bases line up with TRBD1. CDR3 length equals 14 residues. In germline, CDR1 is KGHSH, CDR2 LQKENI. The V segment lost 3 bases and the J segment 1 base; nucleotides outside the gene matches: 2. CDR3 nucleotides: TGTGCCAGCTCACCGGGACAGCAGAACACTGAAGCTTTCTTT. Protein: CASSPGQQNTEAFF.

V is TRBV20-1 and J is TRBJ2-6; the match to TRBD2 covers 7 bases. The CDR3 spans 16 residues. V dropped 3 bases and J dropped 0; count of bases not matched to a gene: 5. CDR1 and CDR2 from the germline V gene are DFQATT and SNEGSKA (reference sequence). The CDR3 spells CSASPLADSGANVLTF. CDR3 DNA: TGCAGTGCTAGTCCGCTAGCGGACTCTGGGGCCAACGTCCTGACTTTC.

The rearrangement joins TRBV2 to TRBJ1-1; no firm D call. This CDR3 is 13 amino acids long. Per germline, CDR1 SNHLY and CDR2 FYNNEI. V shed 4 bases and J shed 5 bases, with 11 bases lying between them. The CDR3 nucleotides are TGTGCCAGCAGTGGAGGGATAGGGACTGAAGCTTTCTTT. Protein product: CASSGGIGTEAFF. Full variable domain (remainder filled in from reference TRBV2 and TRBJ1-1): EPEVTQTPSHQVTQMGQEVILRCVPISNHLYFYWYRQILGQKVEFLVSFYNNEISEKSEIFDDQFSVERPDGSNFTLKIRSTKLEDSAMYFCASSGGIGTEAFFGQGTRLTVV.

The chain has TRBV11-2 and TRBJ2-2; D perhaps matches TRBD1 (5 bases). The germline V gene encodes CDR1 SGHAT and CDR2 FQNNGV. Trimming stripped 5 bases from V and 7 bases from J, with 14 bases between. CDR3 size: 14 residues. The CDR3 protein is CASSKSGSGGELFF. The CDR3 coding sequence is TGTGCCAGCAGCAAATCAGGGTCGGGCGGGGAGCTGTTTTTT.

In DNA form, the CDR3 reads TGTGCCAGCAGCAAATTCCGGACAGGGACAGATGGCTACACCTTC. Encoded protein: CASSKFRTGTDGYTF. V usage is TRBV5-8 and J usage is TRBJ1-2, with 8 nucleotides matching TRBD1. The V gene's germline CDR1 is SGHTS and CDR2 YDEGEE. The J segment lost 6 bases and the V segment lost 4 bases, leaving 11 bases of the junction unmatched. CDR3 size: 15 residues.

The chain carries TRBV10-3 and TRBJ2-1; no clear D. The germline CDR1 and CDR2 sequences are ENHRY and SYGVKD. The CDR3 is 13 residues long. Trimming took off 0 bases at V and 8 bases at J, with 8 bases between the two ends. The CDR3 DNA sequence: TGTGCCATCAGTGAGTCGCCTAGTCATGAGCAGTTCTTC. Protein product: CAISESPSHEQFF.

The chain links TRBV28 to TRBJ2-5, with D possibly TRBD1 on 6 matching bases. Germline CDR1 is MDHEN and CDR2 is SYDVKM. V lost 2 bases, J lost 4 bases, and 11 bases lay in between. The CDR3 spans 14 residues. The CDR3 loop is CASSLGGDPETQYF. CDR3 DNA: TGTGCCAGCAGTTTAGGGGGCGACCCAGAGACCCAGTACTTC.

The chain has TRBV6-5 and TRBJ2-3; 8 positions agree with TRBD2. V shed 6 bases, J shed 3 bases, and the junction held 5 bases outside the gene matches. Germline V gene sequence: CDR1 MNHEY, CDR2 SVGAGI. The CDR3 extends over 14 amino acids. The CDR3 reads CASRSSGDTDTQYF. The CDR3 nucleotides read TGTGCCAGCAGAAGTAGCGGGGATACAGATACGCAGTATTTT.

This chain joins TRBV11-2 and TRBJ2-2; D unclear. CDR3 size: 13 residues. The V end lost 4 bases, the J end lost 5 bases, and 8 bases lay between the germline ends. CDR1 and CDR2 (germline): SGHAT, FQNNGV. The CDR3 loop reads CASSSLRTGELFF. The CDR3 DNA is TGTGCCAGCAGCTCACTAAGAACCGGGGAGCTGTTTTTT. Supplemented by reference TRBV11-2 and TRBJ2-2, the full variable domain reads EAGVAQSPRYKIIEKRQSVAFWCNPISGHATLYWYQQILGQGPKLLIQFQNNGVVDDSQLPKDRFSAERLKGVDSTLKIQPAKLEDSAVYLCASSSLRTGELFFGEGSRLTVL.

This sequence joins TRBV12-3 or TRBV12-4 and TRBJ2-7; 7 bases are a match to TRBD1. V gave up 6 bases and J gave up 2 bases; unmatched junction bases: 1. The CDR3 extends over 12 amino acids. The CDR3 sequence: CASRQGTYEQYF. CDR3 sequence (DNA): TGTGCCAGCAGACAGGGGACCTACGAGCAGTACTTC.